The entry below gives a single T cell receptor (beta chain) sequence along with its context. The data were obtained in a study of shared clonotypes between healthy human individuals. Study details: Researchers assigned three CD4 naive, three CD4 memory, two CD8 naive and one CD8 memory plate to each donor.

Assay runs were performed at deep level. TCRdb's copy holds only in-frame clones and misses some; the assay was immunoSEQ multiplex PCR. The sample carries millions of clones, 90% to 95% recorded once. The CDR3 is 17 residues long. V was shortened by 5 bases and J by 0 bases, with 19 bases between the two germline ends. CDR1 is SGHVS, CDR2 FQNEAQ, per germline. Sequenced sample: naive CD4+ T cells sorted from blood. Subset noted: CD45RA+ positively selected. This clonotype was obtained from a man between 18 and 35 years old in good health. The rearrangement uses TRBV7-8 and TRBJ1-1; unclear D gene. The CDR3 protein is CASSAVAQALMNTEAFF. The CDR3 DNA sequence: TGTGCCAGCAGCGCCGTAGCGCAGGCTCTCATGAACACTGAAGCTTTCTTT. The full variable domain, its missing parts supplied by reference TRBV7-8 and TRBJ1-1, is GAGVSQSPRYKVAKRGQDVALRCDPISGHVSLFWYQQALGQGPEFLTYFQNEAQLDKSGLPSDRFFAERPEGSVSTLKIQRTQQEDSAVYLCASSAVAQALMNTEAFFGQGTRLTVV.